This TCR beta chain was sequenced during a study of T cell changes during pregnancy in multiple sclerosis. This CDR3 is 14 amino acids long. J gave up 3 bases and V 7 bases, and 5 bases lay outside the gene matches. Per the germline V gene, CDR1 is SGHRS and CDR2 is YFSETQ. The protocol was immunoSEQ multiplex PCR, while the TCRdb copy is restricted to in-frame clones and leaves out a portion. This table holds more than 55,000 clones, approximately 94% found once. The rearrangement links TRBV5-1 to TRBJ2-3; TRBD1 aligns across 10 bases. The sample consisted of CD8+ T cells from peripheral blood mononuclear cells, taken after pregnancy. The origin of this receptor is a female donor with multiple sclerosis, enrolled in a pregnancy study. CDR3 loop: CASFGTGETDTQYF. In DNA, the CDR3 is TGCGCCAGCTTCGGGACAGGGGAAACAGATACGCAGTATTTT.